This T cell receptor beta chain was profiled in a study of Graves' ophthalmopathy and Graves' hyperthyroidism. In its sample, this clonotype was seen many times. The germline gives CDR1 MNHEY, CDR2 SMNVEV (reference sequence). The CDR3 is 13 amino acids. The trim removed 4 bases at V and 14 bases at J, leaving 11 bases unmatched. Researchers took RNA transcripts and amplified TCR beta CDR3 regions from them. The first-round RT-PCR employed HTBI primers together with the Qiagen OneStep RT-PCR kit. A multiplex PCR was then performed as the second round. MiXCR, run by TCRdb on the multiplex PCR reads, gives a single entry per CDR3 protein. The top ten hold 9.1% of the sample, which has some 210,000 distinct CDR3 sequences, less than 30% seen once.

Sequenced: peripheral blood. This chain links TRBV27 with TRBJ1-2, with 9 bases that match TRBD1. The clonotype was recovered from a man aged 45-60 years with Graves' ophthalmopathy. The CDR3: CASSSNTGGRFTF. CDR3 in DNA: TGTGCCAGCAGTTCAAATACAGGGGGCCGCTTTACCTTC.